This T cell receptor (beta chain) was documented in a study of blood T cell repertoires in COVID-19 (dated by TCRdb to 2018 to 2020). Concerning the study at large: Samples covering the acute and convalescent phases of COVID-19 were provided by collaborators in the United States, Italy and Spain. The dataset comprised deeply sampled blood TCRbeta repertoires from subjects exposed to, actively infected with, or recovered from COVID-19. The repertoires were released in a freely available public database meant as a resource for research on the immune response to SARS-CoV-2. The samples were drawn from two sources: the first 160 participants of the ongoing ImmuneRACE study, and 1,000 to 1,500 subjects contributed by 6 global collaborators. The prospective study material was composed of cDNA or gDNA derived from T cells, B-cell-depleted T cells, or PBMCs. Where available, HLA class I and class II types were taken from metadata supplied by the sample provider and were not determined by assay-based typing. A de-identified subject ID, COVID-19 status, age in years and sex were almost always included in the sample metadata. Beyond this particular receptor, the publication reports: The amount of clinical and demographic metadata varied by source and participant and was provided uncurated.

From the germline V gene, CDR1 is SGHTA and CDR2 is FQGNSA. The trim is 4 bases for V and 2 bases for J, with a gap of 20 bases between the germline ends. CDR3 length: 18 amino acids, cysteine to phenylalanine. Only CDR3 DNA remains: 54 bases, in frame from the first base. In the prospective study, participants were roughly 18 to 100 years old, resided in about two dozen geographic areas of the United States, and were enrolled through a virtual design. To assign participants to cohorts, the prospective study relied on clinical history that participants themselves reported in a screening survey and a study questionnaire. In the prospective study, mobile phlebotomists collected whole blood, serum and a nasopharyngeal or oropharyngeal swab from each participant. Over a roughly 2-month period, participants in the prospective study had the option of providing additional blood draws and questionnaires. Blood samples from the prospective study were shipped frozen or at room temperature prior to DNA extraction.

The immunoSEQ Assay, a bias-controlled multiplex PCR, was used to amplify TCRbeta CDR3 regions from genomic DNA. On the study's bioinformatics: Within the assay, amplification of reference gene primers was used to estimate how many nucleated cells each sample contained. Sequence reads were collapsed and filtered to measure the absolute abundance of every unique TCRbeta CDR3 rearrangement. Productive Simpson clonality was computed per sample as the square root of Simpson's diversity index over productive rearrangements. The table comes from immuneACCESS by way of TCRdb, which keeps in-frame sequences with V and J called. Part of the clones is missing from these tables; in studies checked, under half for an unresolved V gene and the rest for unknown reasons. The V and J calls and clone size come from that table; D and trimming were worked out from the DNA. Recorded for this sample are a few hundred thousand clones; around 93% of them occurred a single time. The ten largest clones represent approximately 1.2% of the sample.

Points on this clone: The clone's antigen remains unknown. No much larger clone exists at a distance of one base, and base qualities are not known.

Specimen: PBMCs or T cells enriched from blood (not recorded which). The TCR comes from a human donor in a cohort exposed to, infected with or recovered from COVID-19 (not recorded which). The donor label of this sample is uncertain. The chain employs TRBV7-2 and TRBJ2-2, with TRBD2 perhaps the D gene, on 7 matching bases. The CDR3 in this case is CASSWSRGAHLNTGELFF. The bases read TGTGCCAGCAGCTGGTCCCGGGGGGCCCATCTCAACACCGGGGAGCTGTTTTTT.